The source of this T cell receptor beta chain is a study of blood T cell repertoires in COVID-19. Overall study context: In each case, the material was cDNA or gDNA derived from T cells, B-cell-depleted T cells, or PBMCs.

Enrolment of Seattle patients took place during active infection, and they were followed longitudinally. This clone occurred a few times. As originally analysed: Amplifying reference gene primers gave estimates of nucleated cell counts. The method was immunoSEQ multiplex PCR; TCRdb's version includes in-frame clones alone and lacks a portion of them. The V and J calls and clone size were taken over from that table, and D and trimming were inferred from the DNA. The table lists some 300,000 clones, approximately 90% of them singletons. Sequences were obtained from peripheral blood. The source is a woman aged 50 to 60 with COVID-19, enrolled during active disease.

The CDR3 is CASSLGATDLWANYGYTF. The CDR3 nucleotides are TGCGCCAGCAGCTTGGGGGCAACAGATCTCTGGGCTAACTATGGCTACACCTTC. The chain uses TRBV5-1 and TRBJ1-2; D unclear. The ends were cut back, 0 bases at V and 0 bases at J, with 18 bases in the middle. Germline CDR1 is SGHRS and CDR2 is YFSETQ. The CDR3 runs to 18 residues. Full variable domain (rest looked up from reference TRBV5-1 and TRBJ1-2): KAGVTQTPRYLIKTRGQQVTLSCSPISGHRSVSWYQQTPGQGLQFLFEYFSETQRNKGNFPGRFSGRQFSNSRSEMNVSTLELGDSALYLCASSLGATDLWANYGYTFGSGTRLTVV.